The 18 T cell receptor delta chains below come from one sample, sequenced in a study of γδ T cells in repeated Plasmodium falciparum infection. Vgamma9/Vdelta2+ and Vdelta2-negative gammadelta T cells were flow-sorted from PBMC for bulk sequencing. TCRdb repeated clone calling on the multiplex PCR reads with CATT. This sample has 75,000 to 95,000 delta-chain clones, with more than 0.85% found just once. Material: gamma-delta T cells from blood. Receptors were obtained from a pool of human donors (malaria-infected and uninfected, not separated).

Only a few counts were recorded for this clone. TCRdb has a much larger clone's protein, which differs at residue 22 from the translation of this DNA, likely because of a read error; what is shown is the protein translated from the DNA. The chain is built from TRDV1 and TRDJ1; TRDD3 agrees at 12 bases. TCRdb records no J gene; here it was assigned by comparing the DNA to germline. This CDR3 spans 25 amino acids. Germline-derived CDR1 and CDR2 are TSWWSYY and QGS. The CDR3 coding sequence is TGTGCTCTTGGGGAACTAGTAGGGATGTACCGACACGCCCCAGTACTGGGGGATACTACCGATGAACTCATCTTT. Translating it yields CALGELVGMYRHAPVLGDTTDELIF.

Turning to this clone: Given a far larger clone just one base away, this is likely a sequencing read error. Distinct nucleotide sequences in the sample also encode this CDR3. This chain connects TRDV1 to TRDJ1; D not resolved. CDR3 length: 16 residues. Trimming left V 3 bases short and J 3 bases short, with 17 bases between. From germline, CDR1 is TSWWSYY and CDR2 QGS. The CDR3 nucleotides are TGTGCTCTTGGGGACCCGCCCTTTCCCTTTTCCGATAAACTCATCTTT. Translating gives CALGDPPFPFSDKLIF.

This clone occurred a few times. This likely came from a read error, as a far larger clone is one base away. This chain uses TRDV1 with TRDJ1; D is perhaps TRDD2 (6 bases). Assignment of the J gene here rests on matching the DNA to germline, because TCRdb gives none. Looked up from germline, CDR1 is TSWWSYY and CDR2 is QGS. The CDR3 contains 22 residues. DNA of the CDR3: TGTGCCCTTGGGGAATCTAAAAATGAGGGGGCGCCACTCCTACCTTACACCGATAAACTCATCTTT. This sequence encodes CALGESKNEGAPLLPYTDKLIF.

This clone was picked up many times. The sample holds other DNA sequences that translate to the same CDR3. The chain has TRDV2 and TRDJ3; 11 nucleotides line up with TRDD3. The germline V gene has CDR1 GEAIGNYY and CDR2 EKD. Unmatched junction bases numbered 14, after V lost 0 bases and J lost 2 bases. CDR3 length: 22 residues. CDR3 sequence (DNA): TGTGCCTGTGACACCGCCTTTGGACTGGGGGATAGAGACACCTGGGACACCCGACAGATGTTTTTC. Protein sequence: CACDTAFGLGDRDTWDTRQMFF.

There are a few counts of this clone. TCRdb's protein for this DNA is that of a much larger clone and differs from the translation at residue 11, likely a read error; the protein shown is the DNA translation. This sequence joins TRDV2 and TRDJ1, with 7 bases aligning to TRDD3. No J segment appears in TCRdb, so it was assigned here by matching the sequence to germline. The CDR3 runs 19 residues. The germline V gene has CDR1 GEAIGNYY and CDR2 EKD. The trim removed 1 base at V and 2 bases at J, leaving 18 bases unmatched. This chain's CDR3 is CACDTMRVWGVGTTDKLIF. The CDR3 DNA reads TGTGCCTGTGACACGATGAGAGTCTGGGGGGTAGGAACGACCGATAAACTCATCTTT.

This clone has more than one count but fewer than ten. TCRdb's entry gives the protein of a much larger clone, which mismatches this DNA's translation at residue 10, likely from a read error; the protein reported here is translated from the DNA. V is TRDV1 and J is TRDJ1; 11 bases match TRDD3. TCRdb supplies no J gene; here it was assigned by aligning the nucleotide sequence to germline. The V and J ends lost 2 bases and 4 bases, in that order; junction bases with no gene match: 21. Germline loops: CDR1 TSWWSYY, CDR2 QGS. The CDR3 is 21 amino acids. The CDR3 nucleotides are TGTGCTCTTGGGGAATACCGTCCGAACTGTGGGGGATACGAGGGGTTCGATAAACTCATCTTT. It is translated as CALGEYRPNCGGYEGFDKLIF.

About this clone itself: Compared with germline, one end of the junction differs, possibly owing to a read error. The gene calls are TRDV1 and TRDJ3, with no clear D. No J segment appears in TCRdb, so it was assigned here by matching the sequence to germline. Germline CDR1 TSWWSYY, CDR2 QGS. The CDR3 covers 10 residues. CDR3 sequence (DNA): TGCTCCGGGGACACCCGACAGATGTTTTTC. Translated, it gives CSGDTRQMFF.

This clone qualifies as medium-sized (0.01 to 0.1%). Distinct nucleotide sequences in the sample also encode this CDR3. This sequence joins TRDV2 and TRDJ1; TRDD3 aligns across 7 bases. Germline loops: CDR1 GEAIGNYY, CDR2 EKD. V was pared by 3 bases and J by 0 bases, with 18 bases of the junction left unmatched. This CDR3 is 19 amino acids long. CDR3 amino acids: CACDSLGDPASMYTDKLIF. In DNA, the CDR3 is TGTGCCTGTGACTCGTTGGGGGACCCTGCTTCGATGTACACCGATAAACTCATCTTT.

In its sample, this clone was seen a few times. It is likely a read error: a sequence one base away is far more abundant. The same CDR3 arises from other DNA sequences in this sample as well. The chain carries TRDV1 and TRDJ1; 8 nucleotides line up with TRDD3. The J gene, not given by TCRdb, was assigned here from a germline match of the nucleotide sequence. From germline, CDR1 is TSWWSYY and CDR2 QGS. CDR3 length equals 20 residues. V shed 4 bases and J 0 bases; nucleotides not matched to a gene: 19. The CDR3 nucleotides read TGTGCTCTTGGGGCGTGGGGGTACCCTCCGGCACTGGGGGACACCGATAAACTCATCTTT. Translation: CALGAWGYPPALGDTDKLIF.

In the case of this clone: This is likely an artifact of a read error, given a far larger clone one base away. The same CDR3 arises from other DNA sequences in this sample as well. V gene TRDV2 combines with J gene TRDJ1; D might be TRDD3 (7 bases). Assignment of the J gene here rests on matching the DNA to germline, because TCRdb gives none. CDR3 length: 24 residues. The V gene's germline CDR1 is GEAIGNYY and CDR2 EKD. Trimming left V 0 bases short and J 0 bases short, with 37 bases between. The CDR3 spells CACDTGLASPTIAGGPRNTDKLIF. CDR3 nucleotide sequence: TGTGCCTGTGACACCGGGTTGGCGAGTCCTACTATAGCTGGGGGCCCTCGGAACACCGATAAACTCATCTTT.

There are a few counts of this clone. The protein TCRdb gives is from a much larger clone and does not agree with this DNA's translation at residue 12, likely a read error; the protein shown here comes from the DNA. The chain couples TRDV1 to TRDJ1, with D maybe TRDD3 (6 bases). V was cut by 5 bases and J by 4 bases, with 23 bases left in between. The CDR3 is 17 residues long. Germline values: CDR1 TSWWSYY, CDR2 QGS. CDR3 region: CALGSIRGWGVSDKLIF. In nucleotides, the CDR3 is TGTGCTCTTGGGTCAATTCGAGGGTGGGGGGTCAGCGATAAACTCATCTTT.

Of note for this clone: TCRdb has a much larger clone's protein, which differs at residue 7 from the translation of this DNA, likely because of a read error; what is shown is the protein translated from the DNA. This rearrangement joins TRDV2 to TRDJ1, with D unresolved. The J gene is absent in TCRdb and was assigned here via DNA matching to germline. Trimming cost V 0 bases and J 2 bases, with 15 bases left between them. This CDR3 comprises 16 residues. CDR1 and CDR2 from the germline V gene are GEAIGNYY and EKD. The CDR3 DNA sequence: TGTGCCTGTGACACCATTCTAGGTCTAGGGACCGATAAACTCATCTTT. This codes for CACDTILGLGTDKLIF.

Ten or more counts support this clone. Other DNA sequences in this specimen translate into the identical CDR3. J is TRDJ1 and V is TRDV2, with 10 bases matching TRDD3. The CDR3 has 15 amino acids. Germline loops: CDR1 GEAIGNYY, CDR2 EKD. V lost 3 bases, J lost 8 bases, and 11 bases stayed unmatched. CDR3 residues: CACDPLLGDKEKLIF. DNA for the CDR3: TGTGCCTGTGACCCTCTCCTGGGGGATAAGGAAAAACTCATCTTT.

In the case of this clone: The protein TCRdb lists belongs to a much larger clone and differs from this DNA's translation at residue 13, which points to a read error; the protein shown is made from the DNA. The chain couples TRDV1 to TRDJ1; D is perhaps TRDD2 (9 bases). Because TCRdb records no J gene, it was assigned here through a match of the DNA to germline. The CDR3 totals 18 residues. Germline V gives CDR1 TSWWSYY, CDR2 QGS. Trimming stripped 5 bases from V and 3 bases from J, with 25 bases between. In nucleotides, the CDR3 is TGTGCTCTTGGGAAGCCTTCCTACGTAGGGATACGTTCCGATAAACTCATCTTT. As protein: CALGKPSYVGIRSDKLIF.

This clone was observed a few times. The amino acid sequence in TCRdb belongs to a much larger clone and departs from this DNA's translation at residue 8, likely a sequencing read error; the sequence shown is translated from the DNA. Other DNA sequences of this sample code for an identical CDR3. This chain links TRDV2 with TRDJ1; 9 nucleotides match TRDD3. TCRdb offers no J gene call, so here the DNA was matched to germline to obtain one. Germline V gene data show CDR1 as GEAIGNYY and CDR2 as EKD. V lost 0 bases, J lost 0 bases, and 10 bases stayed unmatched. The length of the CDR3 is 18 residues. The CDR3 DNA reads as TGTGCCTGTGACACCGGCGACCGGGGGATACCCGACACCGATAAACTCATCTTT. This gives the protein CACDTGDRGIPDTDKLIF.

Note on this clone: It differs at one base from a far larger clone, so likely a read error. At the DNA level, this CDR3 is encoded by other sequences in the same sample as well. CDR3 residues: CALGELVHESCGDTKLIF. CDR3 DNA sequence: TGCGCTCTTGGGGAACTAGTTCACGAGAGCTGTGGGGATACAAAACTCATCTTT. The V gene is TRDV1, the J gene TRDJ1; 8 bases fit TRDD3. TCRdb leaves out the J gene; it was filled in here by matching the DNA to germline. Germline lookup yields CDR1 TSWWSYY and CDR2 QGS. The CDR3 totals 18 residues.

For this clone: The protein given by TCRdb reflects a much larger clone and differs at residue 16 from this DNA's translation, likely from a read error; the protein shown is the DNA's translation. The V and J genes are TRDV1 and TRDJ1, with D perhaps matching TRDD3 (8 bases). This CDR3 region has 22 residues. Trimming cost V 4 bases and J 0 bases, with 33 bases left between them. Germline V gene lookup returns CDR1 TSWWSYY and CDR2 QGS. The CDR3 is CALGGGLPSPRTYWGDTDKLIF. The CDR3 region has the DNA TGTGCTCTTGGGGGAGGGCTTCCTAGCCCTAGAACGTACTGGGGGGACACCGATAAACTCATCTTT.

This clone occurred a few times. TCRdb's listed protein matches a much larger clone and diverges from this DNA's translation at residue 9, likely through a read error; the protein shown comes from the DNA. V usage is TRDV2 and J usage is TRDJ1; 7 positions match TRDD3. No J gene is reported in TCRdb; it was inferred here by comparing the DNA with germline. This CDR3 is 19 amino acids long. Trimming cost V 3 bases and J 0 bases; bases outside gene matches: 18. The germline V gene has CDR1 GEAIGNYY and CDR2 EKD. This CDR3 reads CACDSLTGEQTEYTDKLIF. CDR3 in DNA: TGTGCCTGTGACTCTCTAACTGGGGAACAGACTGAGTACACCGATAAACTCATCTTT.